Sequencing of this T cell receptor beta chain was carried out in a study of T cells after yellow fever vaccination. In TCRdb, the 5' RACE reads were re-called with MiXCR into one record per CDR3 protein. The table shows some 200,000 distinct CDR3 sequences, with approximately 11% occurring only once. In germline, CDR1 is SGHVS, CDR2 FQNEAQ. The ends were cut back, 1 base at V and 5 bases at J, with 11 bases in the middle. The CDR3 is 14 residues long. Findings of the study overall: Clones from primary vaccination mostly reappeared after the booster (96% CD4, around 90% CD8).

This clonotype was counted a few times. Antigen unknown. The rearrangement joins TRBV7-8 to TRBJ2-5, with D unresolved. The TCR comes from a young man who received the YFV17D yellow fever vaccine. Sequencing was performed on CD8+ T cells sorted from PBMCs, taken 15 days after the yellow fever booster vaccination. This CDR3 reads CASSLEIAWETQYF. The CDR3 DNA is TGTGCCAGCAGCTTAGAAATAGCATGGGAGACCCAGTACTTC.